Here is one T cell receptor beta chain with its context. The authors reverse transcribed roughly 0.45 to 1 ug RNA with random hexamers. A single record per CDR3 protein comes from TCRdb applying MiXCR to the immunoSEQ multiplex PCR reads. This sample has around 190,000 distinct CDR3 sequences, with 85% to 95% found just once. The CDR3 runs 16 residues. Looked up from germline, CDR1 is LGHNA and CDR2 is YSLEER. Trimming shortened V by 0 bases and J by 0 bases, and 9 bases separated the two germline ends. These data come from a study of CD8 T cells in Susac syndrome. This TCR derives from a human donor with Susac syndrome. The chain couples TRBV4-3 to TRBJ1-3; D is unclear. The sequencing sample was made of CD4+ T cells from PBMCs. CDR3 bases: TGCGCCAGCAGCCAAGAAGAAGGGTTCTCTGGAAACACCATATATTTT. Protein sequence: CASSQEEGFSGNTIYF.